This T cell receptor (beta chain) was profiled in a study of blood T cell repertoires in COVID-19. Study-level background: Researchers got acute and convalescent COVID-19 samples from the United States, Italy and Spain. From T cells, B-cell-depleted T cells, or PBMCs came the material, which was cDNA or gDNA.

Authors' processing steps: The authors estimated nucleated cell counts from reference gene primer amplification. Assay used: immunoSEQ multiplex PCR; TCRdb lists only in-frame clones, some missing. Clone size and V and J calls were adopted from that table, with D and trimming inferred from the DNA. The repertoire holds about 380,000 clones, with roughly 90% as singletons. Per the germline V gene, CDR1 is LGHNA and CDR2 is YSLEER. The V end was cut by 1 base, the J end by 2 bases, with 18 bases between. The CDR3 loop spans 18 amino acids. The rearrangement joins TRBV4-3 to TRBJ1-3; D is possibly TRBD1 (5 bases). This clonotype was sampled from a man younger than 30 with active or convalescent COVID-19. The sample comprised peripheral blood. In DNA, the CDR3 is TGCGCCAGCAGCCAAGGTGGGACTCCTGAAGGGCCTGGAAACACCATATATTTT. It encodes CASSQGGTPEGPGNTIYF.